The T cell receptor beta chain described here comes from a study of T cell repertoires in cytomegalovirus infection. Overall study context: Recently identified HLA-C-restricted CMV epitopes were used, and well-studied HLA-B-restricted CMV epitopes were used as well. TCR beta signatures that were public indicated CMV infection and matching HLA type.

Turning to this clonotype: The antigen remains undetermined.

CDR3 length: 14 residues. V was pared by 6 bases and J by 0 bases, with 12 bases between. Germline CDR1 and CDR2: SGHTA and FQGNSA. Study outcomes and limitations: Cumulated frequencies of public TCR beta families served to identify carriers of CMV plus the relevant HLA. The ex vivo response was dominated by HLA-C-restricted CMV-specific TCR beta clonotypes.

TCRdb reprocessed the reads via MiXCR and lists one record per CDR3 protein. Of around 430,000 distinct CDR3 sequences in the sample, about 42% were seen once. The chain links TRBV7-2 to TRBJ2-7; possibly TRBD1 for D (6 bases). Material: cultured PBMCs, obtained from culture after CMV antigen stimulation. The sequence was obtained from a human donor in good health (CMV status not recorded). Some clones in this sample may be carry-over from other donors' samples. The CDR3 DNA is TGTGCCAGCAGTGAAGGGGGAATCTCCTACGAGCAGTACTTC. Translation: CASSEGGISYEQYF.